This T cell receptor beta chain was found in a study of T cell responses to AZD1222 COVID-19 vaccine. Findings and caveats of the study: Most donors were white British and more were female, and clonal diversity was possibly underestimated. Regions 160-218 and 743-854 held dominance among vaccine-associated CD4 TCRs, which spanned spike. Without day 14 samples, only post-peak T cell repertoires were studied.

This CDR3 has 13 residues. V was trimmed by 0 bases and J by 0 bases, leaving 2 bases between them. Germline CDR1 and CDR2: LNHDA and SQIVND (reference sequence). As regards this clone: Its antigen remains unknown.

Method: immunoSEQ multiplex PCR; TCRdb's copy keeps in-frame clones and lacks some. The sample includes around 150,000 clones, roughly 90% seen only once; the top ten take 1.9%. The sample in question was peripheral blood, obtained on day 0 of AZD1222 vaccination. This chain uses TRBV19 with TRBJ1-2, with D hard to call. The sequence derives from an adult in good health. CDR3 in amino acids: CASSIDPNYGYTF. CDR3 in DNA: TGTGCCAGTAGTATAGACCCTAACTATGGCTACACCTTC.